This TCR beta chain was profiled in a study of blood T cell repertoires in COVID-19. In the case of this clone: Within the sample, other DNA sequences also encode this same CDR3.

Germline-derived CDR1 and CDR2 are SGHTA and FQGNSA. The CDR3 consists of 14 residues. Trimming took 1 base from V and 4 from J; bases not matched to a gene: 2. Per the original methods: Reference gene primer amplification yielded estimated nucleated cell counts. TCRdb keeps only in-frame clones here, not all; method: immunoSEQ multiplex PCR. Clone size and the V and J calls come from that table; the DNA yielded D and trimming. The sample yields fewer than 300,000 clones, 70% to 90% seen once. This receptor was obtained from a woman in her seventies with active or convalescent COVID-19. Sequencing was carried out using peripheral blood. The chain couples TRBV7-2 to TRBJ1-1; 8 nucleotides line up with TRBD1. The CDR3 region is CASSLDRGGTEAFF. The CDR3 coding sequence is TGTGCCAGCAGCTTAGACAGGGGGGGCACTGAAGCTTTCTTT.